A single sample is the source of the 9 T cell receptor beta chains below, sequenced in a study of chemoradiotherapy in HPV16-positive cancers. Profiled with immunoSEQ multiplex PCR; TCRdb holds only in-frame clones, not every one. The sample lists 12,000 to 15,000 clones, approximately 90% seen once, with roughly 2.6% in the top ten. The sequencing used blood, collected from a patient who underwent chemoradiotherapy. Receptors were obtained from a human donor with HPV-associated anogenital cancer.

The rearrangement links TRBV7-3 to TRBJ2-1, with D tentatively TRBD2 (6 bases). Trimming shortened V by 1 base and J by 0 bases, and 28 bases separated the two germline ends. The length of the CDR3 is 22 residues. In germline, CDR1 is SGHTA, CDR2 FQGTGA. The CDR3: CASSLRGWVGGFEFSSYNEQFF. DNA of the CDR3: TGTGCCAGCAGCTTAAGGGGGTGGGTCGGGGGTTTCGAATTCAGCTCCTACAATGAGCAGTTCTTC.

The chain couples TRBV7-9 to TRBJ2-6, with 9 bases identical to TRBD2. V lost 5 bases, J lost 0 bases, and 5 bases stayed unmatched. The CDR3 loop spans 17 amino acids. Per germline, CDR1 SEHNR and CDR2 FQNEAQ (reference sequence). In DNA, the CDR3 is TGTGCCAGCAGCATTCTAGCGGGGCTCTCTGGGGCCAACGTCCTGACTTTC. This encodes CASSILAGLSGANVLTF.

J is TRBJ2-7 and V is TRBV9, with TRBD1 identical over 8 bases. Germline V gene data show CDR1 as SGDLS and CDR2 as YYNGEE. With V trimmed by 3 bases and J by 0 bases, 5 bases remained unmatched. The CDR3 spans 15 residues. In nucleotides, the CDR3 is TGTGCCAGCAGCGAGGGACAGGCTTCCTCCTACGAGCAGTACTTC. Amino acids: CASSEGQASSYEQYF. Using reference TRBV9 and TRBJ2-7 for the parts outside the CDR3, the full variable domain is DSGVTQTPKHLITATGQRVTLRCSPRSGDLSVYWYQQSLDQGLQFLIQYYNGEERAKGNILERFSAQQFPDLHSELNLSSLELGDSALYFCASSEGQASSYEQYFGPGTRLTVT.

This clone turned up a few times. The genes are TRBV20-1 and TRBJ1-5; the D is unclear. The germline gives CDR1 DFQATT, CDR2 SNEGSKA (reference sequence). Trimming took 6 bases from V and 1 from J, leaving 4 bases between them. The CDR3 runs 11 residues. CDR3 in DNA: TGCAGTGCAGGGAGCAATCAGCCCCAGCATTTT. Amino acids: CSAGSNQPQHF.

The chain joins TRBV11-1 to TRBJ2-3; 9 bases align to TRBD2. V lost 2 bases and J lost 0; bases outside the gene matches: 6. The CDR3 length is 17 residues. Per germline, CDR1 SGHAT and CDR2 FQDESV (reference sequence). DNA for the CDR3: TGTGCCAGCAGCTTAAGCGGGGGGTTCTATAGCACAGATACGCAGTATTTT. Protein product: CASSLSGGFYSTDTQYF.

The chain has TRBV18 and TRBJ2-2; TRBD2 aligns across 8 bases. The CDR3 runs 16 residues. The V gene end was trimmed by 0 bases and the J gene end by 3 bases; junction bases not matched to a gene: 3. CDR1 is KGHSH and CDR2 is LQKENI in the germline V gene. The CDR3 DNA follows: TGTGCCAGCTCACCACCCGGGACTAGAGACACCGGGGAGCTGTTTTTT. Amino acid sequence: CASSPPGTRDTGELFF.

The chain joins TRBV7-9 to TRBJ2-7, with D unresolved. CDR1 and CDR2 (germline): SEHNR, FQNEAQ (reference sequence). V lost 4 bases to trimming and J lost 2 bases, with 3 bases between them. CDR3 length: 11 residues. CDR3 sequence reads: CASSYTYEQYF. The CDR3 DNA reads TGTGCCAGCAGCTATACCTACGAGCAGTACTTC.

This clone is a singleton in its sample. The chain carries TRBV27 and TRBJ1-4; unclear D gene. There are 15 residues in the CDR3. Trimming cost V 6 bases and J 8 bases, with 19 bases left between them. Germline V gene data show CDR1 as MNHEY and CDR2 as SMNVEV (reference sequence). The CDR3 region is CASSPRGRVGEKLFF. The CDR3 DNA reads TGTGCCAGCAGCCCCAGAGGGAGGGTGGGAGAAAAACTGTTTTTT.

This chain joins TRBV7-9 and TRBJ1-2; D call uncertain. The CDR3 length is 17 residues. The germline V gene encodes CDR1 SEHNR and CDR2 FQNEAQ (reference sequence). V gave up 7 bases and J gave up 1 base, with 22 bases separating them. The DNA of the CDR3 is TGTGCCAGCACGCCAGGACCCCAAGACCCGGGTAACTATGGCTACACCTTC. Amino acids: CASTPGPQDPGNYGYTF. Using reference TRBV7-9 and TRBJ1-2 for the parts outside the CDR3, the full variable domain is DTGVSQNPRHKITKRGQNVTFRCDPISEHNRLYWYRQTLGQGPEFLTYFQNEAQLEKSRLLSDRFSAERPKGSFSTLEIQRTEQGDSAMYLCASTPGPQDPGNYGYTFGSGTRLTVV.